Below, 14 T cell receptor beta chains from the same sample are listed, as sequenced in a study of early T cells in non-severe SARS-CoV-2 infection. From the 5' RACE reads, TCRdb called clonotypes with MiXCR, one entry per CDR3 protein. The data contain under 85,000 distinct CDR3 sequences, about 13% of them singletons. The source material was whole blood. The receptors shown here come from an adult who was a healthcare worker with PCR-confirmed SARS-CoV-2 infection or an uninfected control (not recorded which).

Only a few counts were recorded for this clonotype. This sequence joins TRBV7-9 and TRBJ2-1; D might be TRBD1 or TRBD2, each matching 5 bases. Germline-derived CDR1 and CDR2 are SEHNR and FQNEAQ (reference sequence). V was clipped by 5 bases and J by 4 bases, with 12 bases between them. This CDR3 is built from 14 residues. The CDR3 spells CASSRPGAYNEQFF. CDR3 nucleotides: TGTGCCAGCAGCCGCCCCGGGGCGTACAATGAGCAGTTCTTC. The full variable domain, with the rest looked up from reference TRBV7-9 and TRBJ2-1, is DTGVSQNPRHKITKRGQNVTFRCDPISEHNRLYWYRQTLGQGPEFLTYFQNEAQLEKSRLLSDRFSAERPKGSFSTLEIQRTEQGDSAMYLCASSRPGAYNEQFFGPGTRLTVL.

This clonotype came up a few times. V gene TRBV5-1 combines with J gene TRBJ2-7, with 8 bases aligning to TRBD2. The V gene's germline CDR1 is SGHRS and CDR2 YFSETQ. V dropped 2 bases and J dropped 2; count of bases not matched to a gene: 3. This CDR3 comprises 14 residues. The CDR3 DNA is TGCGCCAGCAGCTTCACTAGCGGAACCTACGAGCAGTACTTC. Its translation: CASSFTSGTYEQYF. Together with reference TRBV5-1 and TRBJ2-7, the CDR3 gives the full variable domain: KAGVTQTPRYLIKTRGQQVTLSCSPISGHRSVSWYQQTPGQGLQFLFEYFSETQRNKGNFPGRFSGRQFSNSRSEMNVSTLELGDSALYLCASSFTSGTYEQYFGPGTRLTVT.

Ten or more counts support this clonotype. This sequence joins TRBV18 and TRBJ1-1; TRBD1 is a possible D gene (5 bases). V shed 1 base and J shed 1 base, with 10 bases lying between them. Germline values: CDR1 KGHSH, CDR2 LQKENI. This CDR3 has 15 residues. CDR3 nucleotide sequence: TGTGCCAGCTCACCACAGGGGTCCCAGAACACTGAAGCTTTCTTT. Its protein is CASSPQGSQNTEAFF.

The chain uses TRBV18 and TRBJ1-5; D is undetermined. In germline, CDR1 is KGHSH, CDR2 LQKENI. V lost 2 bases to trimming and J lost 0 bases, with 5 bases between them. The CDR3 runs to 14 residues. CDR3 sequence reads: CASSPGNSNQPQHF. As DNA, the CDR3 is TGTGCCAGCTCACCAGGGAATAGCAATCAGCCCCAGCATTTT.

The V and J genes are TRBV19 and TRBJ2-7, with TRBD1 matching over 7 bases. Germline V lookup: CDR1 LNHDA, CDR2 SQIVND (reference sequence). CDR3 length equals 14 residues. The V segment lost 6 bases and the J segment 2 bases; nucleotides outside the gene matches: 7. CDR3 protein: CASRNPGQTYEQYF. CDR3 nucleotide sequence: TGTGCCAGTAGGAATCCGGGACAGACCTACGAGCAGTACTTC. Complete variable domain (other parts from reference TRBV19 and TRBJ2-7): DGGITQSPKYLFRKEGQNVTLSCEQNLNHDAMYWYRQDPGQGLRLIYYSQIVNDFQKGDIAEGYSVSREKKESFPLTVTSAQKNPTAFYLCASRNPGQTYEQYFGPGTRLTVT.

This clonotype has just a few counts. V is TRBV7-8 and J is TRBJ2-6, with D perhaps given as TRBD1 or TRBD2 (6 bases each). Germline V gene data show CDR1 as SGHVS and CDR2 as FQNEAQ. The CDR3 loop spans 16 amino acids. V was shortened by 7 bases and J by 1 base, with 14 bases between the two germline ends. The CDR3 loop is CASIRGRKSGANVLTF. In DNA, the CDR3 is TGTGCCAGCATTAGGGGGAGGAAATCTGGGGCCAACGTCCTGACTTTC.

In its sample, this clonotype was seen many times. The V gene is TRBV2, the J gene TRBJ2-7; D is undetermined. The germline V gene encodes CDR1 SNHLY and CDR2 FYNNEI. CDR3 length equals 13 residues. V lost 2 bases, J lost 8 bases, and 13 bases lay in between. This chain's CDR3 is CASSEITSWQQYF. The DNA of the CDR3 is TGTGCCAGCAGTGAAATAACCAGCTGGCAGCAGTACTTC.

The chain combines TRBV2 with TRBJ2-1; D gene uncertain. There are 11 residues in the CDR3. The germline V and J ends were trimmed by 5 bases and 6 bases, with 5 bases remaining between them. The V gene's germline CDR1 is SNHLY and CDR2 FYNNEI. Written as DNA, the CDR3 is TGTGCCAGCAGTCCTATCAATGAGCAGTTCTTC. This encodes CASSPINEQFF.

V usage is TRBV6-2 or TRBV6-3 and J usage is TRBJ2-1; 13 bases are shared with TRBD2. The germline CDR1 and CDR2 sequences are MNHEY and SVGEGT. The CDR3 totals 18 residues. V gave up 5 bases and J gave up 5 bases; unmatched junction bases: 12. CDR3 residues: CASSRMTSGRPTDNEQFF. The CDR3 bases are TGTGCCAGCAGTCGAATGACTAGCGGGAGGCCGACGGACAATGAGCAGTTCTTC.

This clonotype was counted many times. V usage is TRBV18 and J usage is TRBJ1-2, with D uncertain. This CDR3 spans 13 amino acids. Looked up from germline, CDR1 is KGHSH and CDR2 is LQKENI. Trimming stripped 0 bases from V and 3 bases from J, with 5 bases between. CDR3 region: CASSPPGYYGYTF. DNA for the CDR3: TGTGCCAGCTCACCACCGGGGTACTATGGCTACACCTTC.

This clonotype came up a few times. This chain connects TRBV9 to TRBJ2-7; 8 nucleotides match TRBD1. CDR3 size: 12 residues. V lost 3 bases, J lost 7 bases, and 3 bases stayed unmatched. Germline-derived CDR1 and CDR2 are SGDLS and YYNGEE. The CDR3 DNA is TGTGCCAGCAGCGGGACAGGGAGGGAGCAGTACTTC. Translation gives CASSGTGREQYF.

This clonotype was counted ten times or more. The CDR3 loop is CASSYSRVSSYEQYF. In nucleotides, the CDR3 is TGTGCCAGCAGTTACTCGAGGGTGAGCTCCTACGAGCAGTACTTC. The chain joins TRBV6-2 or TRBV6-3 to TRBJ2-7; D is perhaps TRBD2 (5 bases). The CDR3 has 15 amino acids. Germline V CDR1 and CDR2: MNHEY, SVGEGT. The germline V and J ends were trimmed by 0 bases and 0 bases, with 9 bases remaining between them.

This sequence joins TRBV20-1 and TRBJ2-5, with D possibly TRBD2 on 6 matching bases. The CDR3 is 15 residues long. Germline V gene data show CDR1 as DFQATT and CDR2 as SNEGSKA (reference sequence). V was shortened by 5 bases and J by 2 bases, with 18 bases between the two germline ends. The CDR3 bases are TGCAGTGCTGTCGTCGCTACTAGCCTACAAGAGACCCAGTACTTC. Translation gives CSAVVATSLQETQYF.

This clonotype has only a few counts. J is TRBJ2-3 and V is TRBV6-2 or TRBV6-3; 7 nucleotides match TRBD2. Germline CDR1 is MNHEY and CDR2 is SVGEGT. The CDR3 covers 17 residues. After removal of 5 bases from V and 0 bases from J, the junction contained 11 bases not matched to a gene. The CDR3 DNA is TGTGCCAGCAGTCTCCGGCCGCGGGGGAGTAGCACAGATACGCAGTATTTT. This codes for CASSLRPRGSSTDTQYF.